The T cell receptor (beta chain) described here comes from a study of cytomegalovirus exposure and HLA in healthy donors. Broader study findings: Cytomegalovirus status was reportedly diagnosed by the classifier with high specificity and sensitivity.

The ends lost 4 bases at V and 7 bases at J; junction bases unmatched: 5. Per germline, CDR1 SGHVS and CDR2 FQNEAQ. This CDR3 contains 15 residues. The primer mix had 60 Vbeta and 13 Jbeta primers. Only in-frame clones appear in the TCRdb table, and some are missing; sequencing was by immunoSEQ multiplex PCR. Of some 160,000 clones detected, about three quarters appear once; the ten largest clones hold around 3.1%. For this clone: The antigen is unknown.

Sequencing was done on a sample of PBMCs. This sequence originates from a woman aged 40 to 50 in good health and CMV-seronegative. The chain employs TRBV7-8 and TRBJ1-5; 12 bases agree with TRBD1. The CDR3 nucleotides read TGTGCCAGCAGCTCCCGGGACAGGGGGCTACAGCCCCAGCATTTT. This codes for CASSSRDRGLQPQHF.